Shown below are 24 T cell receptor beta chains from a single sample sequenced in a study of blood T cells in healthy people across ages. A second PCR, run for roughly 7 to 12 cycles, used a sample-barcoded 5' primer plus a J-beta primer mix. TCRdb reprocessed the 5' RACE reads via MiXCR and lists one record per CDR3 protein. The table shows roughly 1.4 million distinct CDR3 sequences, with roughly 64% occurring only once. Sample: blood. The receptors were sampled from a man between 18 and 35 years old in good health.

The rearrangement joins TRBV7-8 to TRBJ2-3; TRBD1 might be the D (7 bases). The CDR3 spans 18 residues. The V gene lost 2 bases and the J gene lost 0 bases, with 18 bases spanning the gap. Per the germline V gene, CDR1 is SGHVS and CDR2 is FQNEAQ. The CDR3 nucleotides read TGTGCCAGCAGCTTACAGGTGTGCGGGACAGCTAGCACAGATACGCAGTATTTT. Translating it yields CASSLQVCGTASTDTQYF. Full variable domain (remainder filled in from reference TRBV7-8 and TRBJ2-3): GAGVSQSPRYKVAKRGQDVALRCDPISGHVSLFWYQQALGQGPEFLTYFQNEAQLDKSGLPSDRFFAERPEGSVSTLKIQRTQQEDSAVYLCASSLQVCGTASTDTQYFGPGTRLTVL.

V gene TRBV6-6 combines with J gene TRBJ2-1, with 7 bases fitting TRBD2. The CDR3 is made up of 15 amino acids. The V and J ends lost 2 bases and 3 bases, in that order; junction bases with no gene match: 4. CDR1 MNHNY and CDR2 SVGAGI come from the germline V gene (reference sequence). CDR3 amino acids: CASSYSGAIYNEQFF. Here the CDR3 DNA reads TGTGCCAGCAGTTACAGCGGGGCTATCTACAATGAGCAGTTCTTC.

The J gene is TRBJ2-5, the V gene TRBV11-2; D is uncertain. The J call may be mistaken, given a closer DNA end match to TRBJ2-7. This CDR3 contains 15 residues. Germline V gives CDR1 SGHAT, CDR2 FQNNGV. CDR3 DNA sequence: TGTGCCAGCAGCTTAGGACCTACACCTTCCTACGAGCAGTACTTC. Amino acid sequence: CASSLGPTPSYEQYF.

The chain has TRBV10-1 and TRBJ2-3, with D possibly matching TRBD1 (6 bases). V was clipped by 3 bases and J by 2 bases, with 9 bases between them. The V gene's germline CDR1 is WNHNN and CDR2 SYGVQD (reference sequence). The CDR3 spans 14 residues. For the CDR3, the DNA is TGCGCCAGCAGTGAAGGGGACAACACAGATACGCAGTATTTT. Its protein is CASSEGDNTDTQYF.

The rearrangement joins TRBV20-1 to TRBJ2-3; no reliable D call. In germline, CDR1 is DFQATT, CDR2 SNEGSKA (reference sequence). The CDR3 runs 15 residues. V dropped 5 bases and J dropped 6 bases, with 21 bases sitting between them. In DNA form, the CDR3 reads TGCAGTGCTGCTGACTCGAGCGAGCTGTGGGATACGCAGTATTTT. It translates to CSAADSSELWDTQYF.

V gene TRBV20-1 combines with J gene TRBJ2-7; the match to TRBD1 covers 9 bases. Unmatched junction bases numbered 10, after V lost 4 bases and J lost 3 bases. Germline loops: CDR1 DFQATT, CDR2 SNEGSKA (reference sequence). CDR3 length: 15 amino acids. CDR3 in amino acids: CSATGGQGALYEQYF. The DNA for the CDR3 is TGCAGTGCTACCGGGGGACAGGGAGCGCTCTACGAGCAGTACTTC.

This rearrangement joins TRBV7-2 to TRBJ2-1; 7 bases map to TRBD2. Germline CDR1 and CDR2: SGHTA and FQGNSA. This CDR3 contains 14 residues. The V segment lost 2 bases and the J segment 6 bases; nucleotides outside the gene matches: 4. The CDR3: CASSLLLATNEQFF. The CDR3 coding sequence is TGTGCCAGCAGCTTATTACTAGCGACCAATGAGCAGTTCTTC.

The CDR3 region is CSPVIQFSDTQYF. Written as DNA, the CDR3 is TGCAGTCCAGTAATCCAGTTCTCAGATACGCAGTATTTT. The V and J genes are TRBV20-1 and TRBJ2-3; no firm D call. This CDR3 spans 13 amino acids. Trimming removed 8 bases from V and 4 bases from J, with 16 bases in between. Germline CDR1 and CDR2: DFQATT and SNEGSKA (reference sequence).

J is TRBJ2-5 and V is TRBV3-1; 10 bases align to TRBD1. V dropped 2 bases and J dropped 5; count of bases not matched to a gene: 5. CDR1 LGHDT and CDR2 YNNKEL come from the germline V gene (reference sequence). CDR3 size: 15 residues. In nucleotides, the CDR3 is TGTGCCAGCAGCCAAAAGACAGGGGGCAGTGAGACCCAGTACTTC. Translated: CASSQKTGGSETQYF.

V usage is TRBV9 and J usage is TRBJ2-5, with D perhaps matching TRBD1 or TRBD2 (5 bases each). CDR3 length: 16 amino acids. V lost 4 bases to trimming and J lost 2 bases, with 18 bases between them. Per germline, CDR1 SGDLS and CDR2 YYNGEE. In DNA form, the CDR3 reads TGTGCCAGCAGCTTGGGAGTTCTCGACAGTCAAGAGACCCAGTACTTC. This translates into CASSLGVLDSQETQYF. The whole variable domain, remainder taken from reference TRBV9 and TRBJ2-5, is DSGVTQTPKHLITATGQRVTLRCSPRSGDLSVYWYQQSLDQGLQFLIQYYNGEERAKGNILERFSAQQFPDLHSELNLSSLELGDSALYFCASSLGVLDSQETQYFGPGTRLLVL.

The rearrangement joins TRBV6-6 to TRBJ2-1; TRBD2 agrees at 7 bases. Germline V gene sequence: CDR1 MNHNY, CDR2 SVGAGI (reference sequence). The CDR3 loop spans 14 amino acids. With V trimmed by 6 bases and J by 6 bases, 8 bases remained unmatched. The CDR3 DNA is TGTGCCAGCAGCCTCTGGGGGGGGGTCAATGAGCAGTTCTTC. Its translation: CASSLWGGVNEQFF.

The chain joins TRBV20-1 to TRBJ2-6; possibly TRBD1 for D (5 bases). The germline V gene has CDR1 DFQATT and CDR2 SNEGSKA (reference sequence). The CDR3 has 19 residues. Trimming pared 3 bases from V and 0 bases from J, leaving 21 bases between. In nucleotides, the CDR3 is TGCAGTGCTAGCGCCGTCCTAGACAGAAAGAGCTCTGGGGCCAACGTCCTGACTTTC. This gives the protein CSASAVLDRKSSGANVLTF.

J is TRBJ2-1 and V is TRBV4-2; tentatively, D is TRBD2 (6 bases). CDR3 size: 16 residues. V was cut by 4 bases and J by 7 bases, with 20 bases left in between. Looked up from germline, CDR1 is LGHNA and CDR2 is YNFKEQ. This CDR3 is CASSPYPGTSANEQFF. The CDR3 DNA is TGTGCCAGCAGCCCATATCCAGGGACTTCTGCGAATGAGCAGTTCTTC.

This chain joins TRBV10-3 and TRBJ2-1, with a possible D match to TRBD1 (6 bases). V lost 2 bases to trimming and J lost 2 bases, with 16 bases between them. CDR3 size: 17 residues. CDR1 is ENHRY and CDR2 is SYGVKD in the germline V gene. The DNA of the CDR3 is TGTGCCATCAGTGAGCCCCAGGGGAGAGACCCCTACAATGAGCAGTTCTTC. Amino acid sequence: CAISEPQGRDPYNEQFF.

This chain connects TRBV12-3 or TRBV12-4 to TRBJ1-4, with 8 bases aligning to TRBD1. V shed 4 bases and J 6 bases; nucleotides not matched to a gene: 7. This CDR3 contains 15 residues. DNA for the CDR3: TGTGCCAGCAGTTCCCAGGGACAGGTTCATGAAAAACTGTTTTTT. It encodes CASSSQGQVHEKLFF.

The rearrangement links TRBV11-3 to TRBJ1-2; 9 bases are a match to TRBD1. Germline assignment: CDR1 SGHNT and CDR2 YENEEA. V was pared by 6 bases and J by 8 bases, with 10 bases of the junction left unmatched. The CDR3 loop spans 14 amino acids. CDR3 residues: CASRLPTGGRGYTF. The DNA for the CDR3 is TGTGCCAGCAGGTTGCCCACAGGGGGCCGGGGCTACACCTTC.

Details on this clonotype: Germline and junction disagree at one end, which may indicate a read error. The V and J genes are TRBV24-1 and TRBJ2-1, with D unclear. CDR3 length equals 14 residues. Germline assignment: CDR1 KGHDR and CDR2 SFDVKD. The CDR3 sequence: CAISHDPPYNEQFF. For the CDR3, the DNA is TGTGCCATCAGTCACGACCCGCCCTACAATGAGCAGTTCTTC.

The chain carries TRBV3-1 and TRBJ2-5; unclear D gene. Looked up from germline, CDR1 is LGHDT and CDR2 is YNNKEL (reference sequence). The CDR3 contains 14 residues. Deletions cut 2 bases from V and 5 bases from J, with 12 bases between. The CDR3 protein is CASSQFQVLETQYF. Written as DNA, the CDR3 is TGTGCCAGCAGCCAATTCCAAGTTCTGGAGACCCAGTACTTC.

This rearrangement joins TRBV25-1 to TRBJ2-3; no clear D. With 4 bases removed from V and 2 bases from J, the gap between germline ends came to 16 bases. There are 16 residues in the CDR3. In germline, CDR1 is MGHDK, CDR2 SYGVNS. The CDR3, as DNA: TGTGCCAGCAGTGGAACCCATCGAGCCACCACAGATACGCAGTATTTT. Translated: CASSGTHRATTDTQYF. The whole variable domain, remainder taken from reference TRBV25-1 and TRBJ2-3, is EADIYQTPRYLVIGTGKKITLECSQTMGHDKMYWYQQDPGMELHLIHYSYGVNSTEKGDLSSESTVSRIRTEHFPLTLESARPSHTSQYLCASSGTHRATTDTQYFGPGTRLTVL.

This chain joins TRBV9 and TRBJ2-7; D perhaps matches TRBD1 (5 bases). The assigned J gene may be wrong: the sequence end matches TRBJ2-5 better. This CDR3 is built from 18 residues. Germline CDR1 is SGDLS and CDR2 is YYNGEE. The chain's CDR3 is CASSVEYLGPEKGETQYF. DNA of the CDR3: TGTGCCAGCAGCGTAGAATATCTGGGGCCCGAAAAGGGAGAGACCCAGTACTTC.

CDR3 bases: TGTGCCAGCAGTTTATATCCCACTAGCGGGAGGAGTTACGAGCAGTACTTC. Translation: CASSLYPTSGRSYEQYF. The V gene is TRBV27, the J gene TRBJ2-7, with 12 bases identical to TRBD2. J lost 4 bases, V lost 1 base, and 8 bases had no gene match. Per the germline V gene, CDR1 is MNHEY and CDR2 is SMNVEV (reference sequence). The CDR3 has 17 residues.

The CDR3 nucleotides are TGTGCCAGCAGTGACGCGGGATCGGGGGCCAACGTCCTGACTTTC. It specifies CASSDAGSGANVLTF. The chain employs TRBV2 and TRBJ2-6; TRBD2 is a possible D gene (6 bases). V was clipped by 3 bases and J by 4 bases, with 10 bases between them. Germline-derived CDR1 and CDR2 are SNHLY and FYNNEI. The CDR3 totals 15 residues.

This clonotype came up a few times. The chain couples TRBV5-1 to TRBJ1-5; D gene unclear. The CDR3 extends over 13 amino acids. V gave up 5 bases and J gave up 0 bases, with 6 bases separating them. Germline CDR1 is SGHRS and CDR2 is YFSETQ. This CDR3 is CASRRDSNQPQHF. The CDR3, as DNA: TGCGCCAGCAGGCGGGATAGCAATCAGCCCCAGCATTTT.

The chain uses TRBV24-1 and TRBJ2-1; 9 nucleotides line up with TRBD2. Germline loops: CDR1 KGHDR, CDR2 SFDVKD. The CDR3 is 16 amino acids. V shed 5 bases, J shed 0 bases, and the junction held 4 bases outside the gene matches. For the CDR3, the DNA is TGTGCCACCAGTGGTGGACTAGCGCTCTCCTACAATGAGCAGTTCTTC. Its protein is CATSGGLALSYNEQFF.